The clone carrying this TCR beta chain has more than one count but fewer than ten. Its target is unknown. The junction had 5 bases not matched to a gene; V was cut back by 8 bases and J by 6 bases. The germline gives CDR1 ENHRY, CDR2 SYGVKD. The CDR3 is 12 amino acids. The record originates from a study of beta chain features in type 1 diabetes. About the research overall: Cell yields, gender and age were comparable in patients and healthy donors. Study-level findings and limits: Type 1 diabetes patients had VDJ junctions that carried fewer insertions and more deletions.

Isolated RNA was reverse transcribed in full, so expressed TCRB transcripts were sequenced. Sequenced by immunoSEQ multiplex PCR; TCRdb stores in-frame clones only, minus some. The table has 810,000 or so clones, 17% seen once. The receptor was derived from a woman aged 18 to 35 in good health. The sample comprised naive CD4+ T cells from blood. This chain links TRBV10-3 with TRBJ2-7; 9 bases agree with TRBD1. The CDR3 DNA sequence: TGTGCCATCTCGGGACAGGGAGGCGAGCAGTACTTC. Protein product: CAISGQGGEQYF.